This T cell receptor beta chain was found in a study of CD8 T cells in ankylosing spondylitis. General study points: Within peripheral blood, clones linked to disease were CD8+ and relatively rare. What seemed typical of ankylosing spondylitis blood was a TCR beta motif built from under 10 highly homologous variants.

TCRdb fed the 5' RACE reads into MiXCR, producing one record per CDR3 protein. The data contain 250,000 to 350,000 distinct CDR3 sequences, approximately 8% of them singletons. This clonotype has a handful of counts. The antigen remains unidentified. The CDR3 spans 15 residues. V trimming: 3 bases; J trimming: 4 bases; junction bases outside the gene matches: 6. Germline V CDR1 and CDR2: DFQATT, SNEGSKA (reference sequence). What was sequenced was blood, either unsorted or a sorted T cell fraction (not recorded which). The TCR originated in a male donor with ankylosing spondylitis. The genes are TRBV20-1 and TRBJ2-1; 10 bases line up with TRBD1. The CDR3, as DNA: TGCAGTGCTAGTCCCGGGACAGGGGTATACAATGAGCAGTTCTTC. This translates into CSASPGTGVYNEQFF.